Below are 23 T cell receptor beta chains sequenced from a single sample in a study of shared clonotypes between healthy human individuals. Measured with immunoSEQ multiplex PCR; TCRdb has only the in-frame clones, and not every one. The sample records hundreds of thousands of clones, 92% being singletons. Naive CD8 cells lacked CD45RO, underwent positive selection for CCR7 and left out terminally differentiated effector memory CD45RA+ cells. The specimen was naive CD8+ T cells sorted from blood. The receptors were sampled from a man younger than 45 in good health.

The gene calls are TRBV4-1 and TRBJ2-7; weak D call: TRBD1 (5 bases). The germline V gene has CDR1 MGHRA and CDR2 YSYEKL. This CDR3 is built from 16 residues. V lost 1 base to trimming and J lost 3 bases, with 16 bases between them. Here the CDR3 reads CASSQVPDTDVYEQYF. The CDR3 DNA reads TGCGCCAGCAGCCAAGTTCCGGACACCGATGTCTACGAGCAGTACTTC.

CDR3 nucleotides: TGTGCCAGCAGCACACAGGGTTATAGCAATCAGCCCCAGCATTTT. Translation gives CASSTQGYSNQPQHF. V gene TRBV7-2 combines with J gene TRBJ1-5, with TRBD1 as a possible D gene (6 bases). The CDR3 spans 15 residues. Looked up from germline, CDR1 is SGHTA and CDR2 is FQGNSA. The ends were cut back, 5 bases at V and 0 bases at J, with 11 bases in the middle.

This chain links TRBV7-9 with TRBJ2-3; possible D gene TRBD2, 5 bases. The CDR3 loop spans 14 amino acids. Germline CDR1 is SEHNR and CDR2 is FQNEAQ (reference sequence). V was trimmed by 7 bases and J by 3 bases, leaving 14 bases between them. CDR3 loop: CASTGSLLTDTQYF. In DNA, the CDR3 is TGTGCCAGCACGGGGAGCCTATTAACAGATACGCAGTATTTT. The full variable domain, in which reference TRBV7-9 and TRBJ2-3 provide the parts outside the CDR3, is DTGVSQNPRHKITKRGQNVTFRCDPISEHNRLYWYRQTLGQGPEFLTYFQNEAQLEKSRLLSDRFSAERPKGSFSTLEIQRTEQGDSAMYLCASTGSLLTDTQYFGPGTRLTVL.

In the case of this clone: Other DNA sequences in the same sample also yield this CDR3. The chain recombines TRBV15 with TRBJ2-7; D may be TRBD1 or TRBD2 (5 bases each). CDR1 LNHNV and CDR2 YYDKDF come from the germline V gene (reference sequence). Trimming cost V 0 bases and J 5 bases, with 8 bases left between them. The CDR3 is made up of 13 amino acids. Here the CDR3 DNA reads TGTGCCACCAGCAGAGATCGGGGCCACGAGCAGTACTTC. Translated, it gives CATSRDRGHEQYF.

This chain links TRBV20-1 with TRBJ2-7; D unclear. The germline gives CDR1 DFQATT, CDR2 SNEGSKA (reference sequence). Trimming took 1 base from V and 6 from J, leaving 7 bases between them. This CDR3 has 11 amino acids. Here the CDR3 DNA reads TGCAGTGCTAGAGGGACCCGCGAGCAGTACTTC. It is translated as CSARGTREQYF.

CDR3 amino acids: CASSLSSSQNYGYTF. DNA for the CDR3: TGTGCCAGCAGTTTGTCTAGTTCACAGAACTATGGCTACACCTTC. The chain uses TRBV27 and TRBJ1-2; D gene unclear. Trimming removed 3 bases at V and 2 bases at J, with 13 bases between. Looked up from germline, CDR1 is MNHEY and CDR2 is SMNVEV (reference sequence). The CDR3 loop spans 15 amino acids.

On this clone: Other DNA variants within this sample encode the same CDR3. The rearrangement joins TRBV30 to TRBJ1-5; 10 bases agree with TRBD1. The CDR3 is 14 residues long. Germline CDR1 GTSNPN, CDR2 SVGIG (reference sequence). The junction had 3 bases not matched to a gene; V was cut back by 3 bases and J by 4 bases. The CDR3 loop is CAWSRGQGNQPQHF. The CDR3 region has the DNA TGTGCCTGGAGCCGGGGACAGGGGAATCAGCCCCAGCATTTT.

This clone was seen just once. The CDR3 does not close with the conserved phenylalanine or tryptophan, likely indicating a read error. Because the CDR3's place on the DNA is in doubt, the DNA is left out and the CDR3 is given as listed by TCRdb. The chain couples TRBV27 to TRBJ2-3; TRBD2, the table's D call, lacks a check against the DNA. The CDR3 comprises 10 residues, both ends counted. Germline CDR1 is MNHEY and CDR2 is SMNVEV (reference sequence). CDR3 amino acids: CASSLCVCSD.

CDR3 DNA sequence: TGTGCCATCAGTGCGTCAGACAAAAACATTCAGTACTTC. Translating gives CAISASDKNIQYF. The chain carries TRBV10-3 and TRBJ2-4; no reliable D call. The CDR3 covers 13 residues. CDR1 and CDR2 (germline): ENHRY, SYGVKD. Trimming removed 4 bases from V and 3 bases from J, with 7 bases in between.

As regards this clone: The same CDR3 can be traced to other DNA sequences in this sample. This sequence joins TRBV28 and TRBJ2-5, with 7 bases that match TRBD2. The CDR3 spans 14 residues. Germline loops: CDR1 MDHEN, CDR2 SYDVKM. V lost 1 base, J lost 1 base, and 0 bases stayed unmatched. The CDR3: CASSLLAGQETQYF. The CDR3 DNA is TGTGCCAGCAGTTTATTAGCGGGCCAAGAGACCCAGTACTTC.

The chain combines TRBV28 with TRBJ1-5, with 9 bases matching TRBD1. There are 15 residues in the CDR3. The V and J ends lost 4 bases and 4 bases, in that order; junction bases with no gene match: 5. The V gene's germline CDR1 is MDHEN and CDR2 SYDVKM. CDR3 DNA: TGTGCCAGCAGTTGGAGGGGGACAGGGAATCAGCCCCAGCATTTT. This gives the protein CASSWRGTGNQPQHF.

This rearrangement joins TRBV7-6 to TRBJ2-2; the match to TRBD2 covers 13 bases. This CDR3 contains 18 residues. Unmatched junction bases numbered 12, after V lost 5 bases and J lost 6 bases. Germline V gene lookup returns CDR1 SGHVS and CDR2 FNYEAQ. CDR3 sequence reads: CASSIGLAGEGLPGELFF. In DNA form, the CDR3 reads TGTGCCAGCAGCATCGGACTAGCGGGAGAGGGCTTACCCGGGGAGCTGTTTTTT.

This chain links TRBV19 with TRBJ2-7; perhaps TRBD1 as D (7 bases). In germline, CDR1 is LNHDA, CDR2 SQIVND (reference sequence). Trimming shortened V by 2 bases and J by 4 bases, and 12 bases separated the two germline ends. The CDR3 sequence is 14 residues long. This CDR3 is CASSIQTGRYEQYF. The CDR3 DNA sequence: TGTGCCAGTAGTATACAGACAGGGAGGTACGAGCAGTACTTC.

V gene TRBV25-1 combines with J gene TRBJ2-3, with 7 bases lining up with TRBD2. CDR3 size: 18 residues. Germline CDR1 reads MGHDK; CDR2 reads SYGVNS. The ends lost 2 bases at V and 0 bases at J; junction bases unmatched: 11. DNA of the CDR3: TGTGCCAGCAGTGAACCCCCCGCTAGCGGATATAGCACAGATACGCAGTATTTT. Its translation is CASSEPPASGYSTDTQYF.

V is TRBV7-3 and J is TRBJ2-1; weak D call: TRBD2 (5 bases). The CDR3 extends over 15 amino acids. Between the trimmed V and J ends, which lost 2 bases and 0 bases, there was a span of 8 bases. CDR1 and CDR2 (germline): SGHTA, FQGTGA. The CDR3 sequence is CASSLFAGSYNEQFF. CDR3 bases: TGTGCCAGCAGCTTATTCGCGGGCTCCTACAATGAGCAGTTCTTC.

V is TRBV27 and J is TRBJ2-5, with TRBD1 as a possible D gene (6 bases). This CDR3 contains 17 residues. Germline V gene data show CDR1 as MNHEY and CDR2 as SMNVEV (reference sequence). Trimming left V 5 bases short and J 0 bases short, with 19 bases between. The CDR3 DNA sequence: TGTGCCAGCAGTCCCCTCCTCGGACAGAGGAACCAAGAGACCCAGTACTTC. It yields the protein CASSPLLGQRNQETQYF.

The DNA for the CDR3 is TGTGCCAGCAGTGAAGAGTACAGGGATGGCTACACCTTC. This translates into CASSEEYRDGYTF. V is TRBV2 and J is TRBJ1-2, with a weak D call TRBD1 (6 bases). Germline CDR1 SNHLY, CDR2 FYNNEI. V was trimmed by 1 base and J by 6 bases, leaving 9 bases between them. This CDR3 contains 13 residues.

CDR3 nucleotides: TGTGCCAGTAGTATAGGGGCCAGCGGGGGATCCTACAATGAGCAGTTCTTC. Translated: CASSIGASGGSYNEQFF. This chain uses TRBV19 with TRBJ2-1; TRBD2 agrees at 8 bases. V lost 1 base to trimming and J lost 1 base; unmatched junction nucleotides: 6. Per the germline V gene, CDR1 is LNHDA and CDR2 is SQIVND (reference sequence). CDR3 length: 17 amino acids.

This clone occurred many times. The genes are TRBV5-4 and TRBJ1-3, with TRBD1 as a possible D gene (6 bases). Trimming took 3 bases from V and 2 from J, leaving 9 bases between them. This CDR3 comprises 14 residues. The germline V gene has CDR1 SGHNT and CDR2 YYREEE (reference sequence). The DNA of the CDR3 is TGTGCCAGCAGCTCAACAGGGACTGGAAACACCATATATTTT. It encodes CASSSTGTGNTIYF.

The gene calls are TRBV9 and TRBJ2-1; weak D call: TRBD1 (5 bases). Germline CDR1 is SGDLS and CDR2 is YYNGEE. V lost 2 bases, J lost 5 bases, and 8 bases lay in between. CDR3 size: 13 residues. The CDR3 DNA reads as TGTGCCAGCAGCGTTCGCAGGGACAATGAGCAGTTCTTC. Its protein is CASSVRRDNEQFF. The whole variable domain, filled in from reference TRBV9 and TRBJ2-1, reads DSGVTQTPKHLITATGQRVTLRCSPRSGDLSVYWYQQSLDQGLQFLIQYYNGEERAKGNILERFSAQQFPDLHSELNLSSLELGDSALYFCASSVRRDNEQFFGPGTRLTVL.

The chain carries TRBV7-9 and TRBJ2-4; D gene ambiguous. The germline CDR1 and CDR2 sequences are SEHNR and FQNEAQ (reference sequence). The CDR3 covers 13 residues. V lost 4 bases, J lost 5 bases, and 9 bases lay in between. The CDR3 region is CASSWPVENIQYF. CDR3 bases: TGTGCCAGCAGCTGGCCTGTCGAAAACATTCAGTACTTC. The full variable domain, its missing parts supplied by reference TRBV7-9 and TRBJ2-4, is DTGVSQNPRHKITKRGQNVTFRCDPISEHNRLYWYRQTLGQGPEFLTYFQNEAQLEKSRLLSDRFSAERPKGSFSTLEIQRTEQGDSAMYLCASSWPVENIQYFGAGTRLSVL.

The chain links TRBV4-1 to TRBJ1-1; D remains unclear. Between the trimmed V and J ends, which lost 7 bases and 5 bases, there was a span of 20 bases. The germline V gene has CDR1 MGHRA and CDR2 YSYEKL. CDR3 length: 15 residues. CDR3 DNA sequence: TGCGCCAGCACACAAGGGCAGACCCGAGGAACTGAAGCTTTCTTT. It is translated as CASTQGQTRGTEAFF.

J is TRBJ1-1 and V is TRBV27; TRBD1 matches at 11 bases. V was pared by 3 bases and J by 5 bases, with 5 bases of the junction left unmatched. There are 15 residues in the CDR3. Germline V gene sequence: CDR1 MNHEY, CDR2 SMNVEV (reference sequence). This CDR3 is CASSFIGQGATEAFF. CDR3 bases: TGTGCCAGCAGTTTTATAGGACAGGGGGCGACTGAAGCTTTCTTT.